The 28 T cell receptor beta chains below were found in one sample sequenced in a study of T-cell reconstitution after alpha-beta-depleted transplantation in children. Preparing the TCRbeta library involved the use of unique molecular identifiers. Each CDR3 protein gets one entry after TCRdb re-called the PCR reads with MiXCR. The sample records about 340,000 distinct CDR3 sequences, around 10% being singletons. Sequencing was performed on PBMCs from the stem cell graft donor, taken from the stem cell graft. These receptors all come from a human donor who donated a stem cell graft to a child with acute lymphoblastic leukemia.

This clonotype has a count of ten or more. The chain uses TRBV7-2 and TRBJ2-4; 8 bases match TRBD1. The CDR3 spans 16 residues. Losses at the gene ends were 5 bases for V and 0 bases for J; bases not matched to a gene: 6. Germline CDR1 is SGHTA and CDR2 is FQGNSA. CDR3 DNA: TGTGCCAGCAGCCGCCAACAGGGGGTAGCCAAAAACATTCAGTACTTC. It is translated as CASSRQQGVAKNIQYF.

This clonotype was seen more than once but under ten times. V usage is TRBV6-5 and J usage is TRBJ2-7; 7 nucleotides align to TRBD1. J lost 5 bases, V lost 0 bases, and 10 bases had no gene match. The CDR3 runs to 16 residues. The V gene's germline CDR1 is MNHEY and CDR2 SVGAGI. The CDR3 nucleotides read TGTGCCAGCAGTTACTCCCGACAGGGATCCGTCCACGAGCAGTACTTC. This codes for CASSYSRQGSVHEQYF.

The V call is TRBV20-1, the J call TRBJ2-1, with TRBD2 identical over 10 bases. The trim removed 5 bases at V and 7 bases at J, leaving 11 bases unmatched. CDR1 is DFQATT and CDR2 is SNEGSKA in the germline V gene (reference sequence). CDR3 length equals 15 residues. The CDR3 loop reads CSAPRGAGGPNEQFF. As DNA, the CDR3 is TGCAGTGCTCCAAGGGGAGCGGGAGGGCCTAATGAGCAGTTCTTC.

This sequence joins TRBV4-1 and TRBJ2-1; D is perhaps TRBD2 (5 bases). The V end was cut by 3 bases, the J end by 5 bases, with 20 bases between. The CDR3 length is 17 residues. The germline CDR1 and CDR2 sequences are MGHRA and YSYEKL. CDR3 DNA: TGCGCCAGCAGCCACCCCACCGCGAGGGATCGGGACAATGAGCAGTTCTTC. This gives the protein CASSHPTARDRDNEQFF.

This clonotype was seen ten or more times. The rearrangement joins TRBV7-9 to TRBJ2-1, with 10 bases fitting TRBD2. Germline loops: CDR1 SEHNR, CDR2 FQNEAQ (reference sequence). CDR3 length equals 18 residues. The V gene end was trimmed by 4 bases and the J gene end by 9 bases; junction bases not matched to a gene: 18. The CDR3: CASSSRTGPSGSGGEQFF. The CDR3 region has the DNA TGTGCCAGCAGCTCCCGGACAGGGCCTAGCGGGAGTGGGGGTGAGCAGTTCTTC.

The chain is built from TRBV5-1 and TRBJ2-7; D possibly uses TRBD1 or TRBD2 (5 bases each). The CDR3 extends over 15 amino acids. V lost 4 bases and J 7 bases, leaving 21 bases between the germline ends. Germline V lookup: CDR1 SGHRS, CDR2 YFSETQ. CDR3 sequence reads: CASSLVSYQGPEQYF. The CDR3 region has the DNA TGCGCCAGCAGCCTGGTCAGTTACCAGGGACCGGAGCAGTACTTC.

This rearrangement joins TRBV12-3 or TRBV12-4 to TRBJ2-7; 10 nucleotides line up with TRBD2. The CDR3 spans 18 residues. CDR3 bases: TGTACCTGCAGTTTACAGGGTAGCGGGAGGTCATTTGGCCACGAGCAGTACTTC. Translation gives CTCSLQGSGRSFGHEQYF.

This clonotype occurred a few times. V and J are TRBV7-8 and TRBJ2-5; 9 bases align to TRBD2. Germline CDR1 and CDR2: SGHVS and FQNEAQ. V dropped 4 bases and J dropped 1; count of bases not matched to a gene: 7. This CDR3 contains 16 residues. The CDR3 sequence: CASSSQRLAAQETQYF. CDR3 DNA: TGTGCCAGCAGCTCGCAGAGACTAGCGGCCCAAGAGACCCAGTACTTC. The full variable domain, rest sourced from reference TRBV7-8 and TRBJ2-5, is GAGVSQSPRYKVAKRGQDVALRCDPISGHVSLFWYQQALGQGPEFLTYFQNEAQLDKSGLPSDRFFAERPEGSVSTLKIQRTQQEDSAVYLCASSSQRLAAQETQYFGPGTRLLVL.

The chain is built from TRBV7-2 and TRBJ2-1; D may be TRBD2 (6 bases). CDR1 is SGHTA, CDR2 FQGNSA, per germline. V gave up 5 bases and J gave up 7 bases, with 18 bases separating them. The CDR3 sequence is 15 residues long. The DNA for the CDR3 is TGTGCCAGCAGCCGCGTGTCTGCGGGAAGGAATGAGCAGTTCTTC. Translated, it gives CASSRVSAGRNEQFF.

This clonotype was detected a few times. V usage is TRBV7-3 and J usage is TRBJ2-2; 10 bases map to TRBD1. Germline V gene lookup returns CDR1 SGHTA and CDR2 FQGTGA. CDR3 length: 18 residues. The J segment lost 7 bases and the V segment lost 2 bases, leaving 13 bases of the junction unmatched. In nucleotides, the CDR3 is TGTGCCAGCAGCTTATACTCCCGACAGGGGGCCGCCGGCGGGGAGCTGTTTTTT. Amino acids: CASSLYSRQGAAGGELFF.

V is TRBV15 and J is TRBJ2-7; 11 bases align to TRBD2. CDR3 length: 15 amino acids. Looked up from germline, CDR1 is LNHNV and CDR2 is YYDKDF (reference sequence). V lost 4 bases to trimming and J lost 3 bases; unmatched junction nucleotides: 5. CDR3 amino acids: CATSTLAGGIYEQYF. CDR3 coding DNA: TGTGCCACCAGCACTCTAGCGGGAGGAATCTACGAGCAGTACTTC.

The rearrangement joins TRBV7-2 to TRBJ2-3; perhaps TRBD2 as D (6 bases). The germline V and J ends were trimmed by 2 bases and 0 bases, with 12 bases remaining between them. This CDR3 is 16 amino acids long. The germline V gene has CDR1 SGHTA and CDR2 FQGNSA. Here the CDR3 DNA reads TGTGCCAGCAGCTTAACGGGGAGGTCCAGCACAGATACGCAGTATTTT. This sequence encodes CASSLTGRSSTDTQYF.

Only a few counts were recorded for this clonotype. The chain is built from TRBV4-3 and TRBJ1-5; D is possibly TRBD1 (5 bases). Germline assignment: CDR1 LGHNA and CDR2 YSLEER. CDR3 size: 15 residues. V was trimmed by 1 base and J by 2 bases, leaving 9 bases between them. For the CDR3, the DNA is TGCGCCAGCAGCCAAGTGGCCAGGGGCAATCAGCCCCAGCATTTT. As protein: CASSQVARGNQPQHF.

The sample holds a few counts of this clonotype. The chain employs TRBV7-2 and TRBJ1-4; D is uncertain. The V and J ends lost 0 bases and 0 bases respectively, with 8 bases between them. Germline V gene sequence: CDR1 SGHTA, CDR2 FQGNSA. This CDR3 is built from 16 residues. The CDR3 nucleotides are TGTGCCAGCAGCTTAGCGCGGGGATCAACTAATGAAAAACTGTTTTTT. Protein product: CASSLARGSTNEKLFF.

The V and J genes are TRBV7-2 and TRBJ1-5; D remains unclear. CDR3 size: 13 residues. Germline loops: CDR1 SGHTA, CDR2 FQGNSA. The V end was cut by 1 base, the J end by 7 bases, with 8 bases between. CDR3 DNA sequence: TGTGCCAGCAGCTTAGGCAGTTGGCAGCCCCAGCATTTT. Translated, it gives CASSLGSWQPQHF.

This clonotype was detected ten times or more. The J gene is TRBJ1-5, the V gene TRBV5-1; D might be TRBD1 (6 bases). Trimming took 0 bases from V and 6 from J, leaving 13 bases between them. The CDR3 loop spans 15 amino acids. Germline assignment: CDR1 SGHRS and CDR2 YFSETQ. The CDR3 coding sequence is TGCGCCAGCAGCTTGGGGGGGGGCGAGGGTCAGCCCCAGCATTTT. Amino acids: CASSLGGGEGQPQHF. Variable domain in full (rest from reference TRBV5-1 and TRBJ1-5): KAGVTQTPRYLIKTRGQQVTLSCSPISGHRSVSWYQQTPGQGLQFLFEYFSETQRNKGNFPGRFSGRQFSNSRSEMNVSTLELGDSALYLCASSLGGGEGQPQHFGDGTRLSIL.

This clonotype was detected a few times. This chain links TRBV7-2 with TRBJ1-6; 8 bases are shared with TRBD1. The CDR3 has 14 amino acids. CDR1 and CDR2 (germline): SGHTA, FQGNSA. V was clipped by 1 base and J by 14 bases; unmatched bases: 7. This CDR3 is CASSLVRGPEALHF. The CDR3 DNA reads TGTGCCAGCAGCTTAGTCAGGGGGCCGGAGGCCCTCCACTTT.

The V and J genes are TRBV18 and TRBJ1-1, with a weak D call TRBD1 (5 bases). V shed 4 bases and J shed 0 bases, with 12 bases lying between them. The germline V gene encodes CDR1 KGHSH and CDR2 LQKENI. The CDR3 contains 15 residues. The DNA of the CDR3 is TGTGCCAGCTCACGGTCATGGGACCTGAACACTGAAGCTTTCTTT. Translated: CASSRSWDLNTEAFF.

This clonotype was counted only a few times. This sequence joins TRBV12-3 or TRBV12-4 and TRBJ1-4; D is undetermined. This CDR3 comprises 15 residues. The V end lost 8 bases, the J end lost 5 bases, and 18 bases lay between the germline ends. CDR3 nucleotides: TGTGCCAGCCGAACCGCGGGGATCCAAAATGAAAAACTGTTTTTT. Protein: CASRTAGIQNEKLFF.

J is TRBJ1-2 and V is TRBV3-1, with D tentatively TRBD1 (6 bases). Trimming pared 0 bases from V and 5 bases from J, leaving 13 bases between. This CDR3 spans 15 amino acids. Germline V CDR1 and CDR2: LGHDT, YNNKEL (reference sequence). CDR3 sequence reads: CASSQDLGQRYGYTF. Here the CDR3 DNA reads TGTGCCAGCAGCCAAGATCTCGGACAGAGGTATGGCTACACCTTC.

This clonotype was recorded a few times. The rearrangement links TRBV4-3 to TRBJ2-3; 9 bases agree with TRBD2. The V gene end was trimmed by 1 base and the J gene end by 3 bases; junction bases not matched to a gene: 11. Germline CDR1 and CDR2: LGHNA and YSLEER. This CDR3 has 18 amino acids. DNA for the CDR3: TGCGCCAGCAGCCAAGCCCTCTTCCCTAGCGGGAATACAGATACGCAGTATTTT. Translating gives CASSQALFPSGNTDTQYF.

This clonotype was observed a handful of times. This sequence joins TRBV4-3 and TRBJ1-2; a possible D gene is TRBD1 (5 bases). Per the germline V gene, CDR1 is LGHNA and CDR2 is YSLEER. V shed 0 bases and J shed 4 bases, with 12 bases lying between them. This CDR3 region has 15 residues. As DNA, the CDR3 is TGCGCCAGCAGCCAAGATCTCCGACAGACCTATGGCTACACCTTC. It translates to CASSQDLRQTYGYTF.

The J gene is TRBJ2-1, the V gene TRBV10-3; perhaps TRBD2 as D (5 bases). Germline V gene lookup returns CDR1 ENHRY and CDR2 SYGVKD. Trimming stripped 9 bases from V and 6 bases from J, with 18 bases between. The CDR3 contains 14 residues. The CDR3 coding sequence is TGTGCCATTGAGCCGAGGAGACTAAGCAATGAGCAGTTCTTC. Translated, it gives CAIEPRRLSNEQFF.

This clonotype was picked up a small number of times. This chain joins TRBV5-1 and TRBJ2-1, with 8 bases aligning to TRBD1. CDR1 and CDR2 (germline): SGHRS, YFSETQ. This CDR3 has 14 amino acids. V lost 0 bases to trimming and J lost 9 bases; unmatched junction nucleotides: 5. The DNA of the CDR3 is TGCGCCAGCAGCTTGGCACAGGGGGTTGGTGAGCAGTTCTTC. This gives the protein CASSLAQGVGEQFF.

This clonotype occurred a few times. This chain links TRBV7-9 with TRBJ2-2; TRBD2 might be the D (5 bases). Trimming stripped 5 bases from V and 4 bases from J, with 14 bases between. CDR3 length: 15 amino acids. Germline values: CDR1 SEHNR, CDR2 FQNEAQ (reference sequence). CDR3 protein: CASSPGLSSTGELFF. CDR3 coding DNA: TGTGCCAGCAGCCCCGGACTGTCCTCCACCGGGGAGCTGTTTTTT.

This clonotype has ten or more counts. This chain connects TRBV28 to TRBJ2-1; possible D gene TRBD1, 7 bases. V was trimmed by 7 bases and J by 2 bases, leaving 12 bases between them. The CDR3 contains 14 residues. The V gene's germline CDR1 is MDHEN and CDR2 SYDVKM. CDR3 protein: CASTRGDTYNEQFF. In nucleotides, the CDR3 is TGTGCCAGCACCAGGGGGGACACCTACAATGAGCAGTTCTTC. Full variable domain (remainder filled in from reference TRBV28 and TRBJ2-1): DVKVTQSSRYLVKRTGEKVFLECVQDMDHENMFWYRQDPGLGLRLIYFSYDVKMKEKGDIPEGYSVSREKKERFSLILESASTNQTSMYLCASTRGDTYNEQFFGPGTRLTVL.

This clonotype has at least ten counts. V is TRBV12-3 or TRBV12-4 and J is TRBJ2-3; a possible D gene is TRBD2 (5 bases). Trimming stripped 5 bases from V and 6 bases from J, with 15 bases between. This CDR3 comprises 14 residues. The CDR3 protein is CASSPPGSGDTQYF. The CDR3 DNA sequence: TGTGCCAGCAGTCCCCCGGGGAGTGGGGATACGCAGTATTTT.

With respect to this clonotype: A much larger clone lies a single base off, so this may be a read error. The rearrangement links TRBV6-2 or TRBV6-3 to TRBJ2-1; D gene unclear. V was clipped by 7 bases and J by 6 bases, with 19 bases between them. The CDR3 consists of 15 residues. The germline gives CDR1 MNHEY, CDR2 SVGEGT. The CDR3 protein is CASTYHPITSNEQFF. CDR3 nucleotides: TGTGCCAGCACCTATCACCCTATTACCTCCAATGAGCAGTTCTTC.